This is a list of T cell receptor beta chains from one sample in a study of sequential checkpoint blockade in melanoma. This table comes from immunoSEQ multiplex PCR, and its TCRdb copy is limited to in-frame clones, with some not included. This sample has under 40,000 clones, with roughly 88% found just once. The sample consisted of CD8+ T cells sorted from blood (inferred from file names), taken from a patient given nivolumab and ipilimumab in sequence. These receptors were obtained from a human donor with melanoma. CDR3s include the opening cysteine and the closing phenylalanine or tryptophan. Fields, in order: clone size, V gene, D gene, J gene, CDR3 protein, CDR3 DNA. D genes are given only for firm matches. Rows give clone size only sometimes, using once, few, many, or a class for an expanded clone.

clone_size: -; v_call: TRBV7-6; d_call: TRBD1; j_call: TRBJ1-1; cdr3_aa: CASSLQGVGREAFF; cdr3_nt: TGTGCCAGCAGCTTACAGGGGGTGGGTCGAGAGGCTTTCTTT
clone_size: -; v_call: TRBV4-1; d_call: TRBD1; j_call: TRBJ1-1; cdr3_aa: CASSQNRGHPEAFF; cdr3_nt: TGCGCCAGCAGCCAGAACAGGGGGCATCCTGAAGCTTTCTTT
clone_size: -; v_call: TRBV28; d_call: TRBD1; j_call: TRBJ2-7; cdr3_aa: CASSLQPYRTGLDEQYF; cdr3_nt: TGTGCCAGCAGTTTACAACCTTACCGGACAGGGTTGGACGAGCAGTACTTC
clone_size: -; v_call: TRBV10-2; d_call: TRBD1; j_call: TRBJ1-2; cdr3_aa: CASSESGTAYGYTF; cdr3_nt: TGCGCCAGCAGTGAGTCCGGGACAGCCTATGGCTACACCTTC
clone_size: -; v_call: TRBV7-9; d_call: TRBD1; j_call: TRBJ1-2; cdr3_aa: CASSFTGGYGYTF; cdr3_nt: TGTGCCAGCAGCTTCACAGGGGGCTATGGCTACACCTTC
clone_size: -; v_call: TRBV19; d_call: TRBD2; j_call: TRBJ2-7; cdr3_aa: CASSLADTYEQYF; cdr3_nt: TGTGCCAGTAGTCTAGCGGACACCTACGAGCAGTACTTC
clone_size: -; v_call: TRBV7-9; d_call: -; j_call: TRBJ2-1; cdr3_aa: CASSHQARHEQFF; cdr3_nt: TGTGCCAGCAGCCACCAGGCCCGACATGAGCAGTTCTTC
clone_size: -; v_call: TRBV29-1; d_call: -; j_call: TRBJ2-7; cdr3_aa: CSVRPRGYEQYF; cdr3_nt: TGCAGCGTTCGCCCCCGGGGCTACGAGCAGTACTTC
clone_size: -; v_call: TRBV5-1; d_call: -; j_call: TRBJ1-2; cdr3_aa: CASSPEFVGYTF; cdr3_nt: TGCGCCAGCAGCCCTGAGTTCGTCGGCTACACCTTC
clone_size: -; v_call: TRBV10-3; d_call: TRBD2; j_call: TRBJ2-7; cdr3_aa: CAISGGERDALDEQYF; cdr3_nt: TGTGCCATCAGTGGCGGGGAGCGGGACGCTCTGGACGAGCAGTACTTC
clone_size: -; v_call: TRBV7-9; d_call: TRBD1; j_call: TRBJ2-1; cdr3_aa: CASSLGQPNEQFF; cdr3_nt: TGTGCCAGCAGCTTGGGACAGCCAAATGAGCAGTTCTTC
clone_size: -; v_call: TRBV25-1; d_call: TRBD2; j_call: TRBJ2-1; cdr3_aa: CASLAGGPLEQFF; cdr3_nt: TGTGCCAGCTTAGCGGGAGGGCCCCTTGAGCAGTTCTTC
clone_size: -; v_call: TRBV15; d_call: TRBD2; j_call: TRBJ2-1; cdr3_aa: CATSRGAGGTYNEQFF; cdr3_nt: TGTGCCACCAGCAGAGGGGCGGGAGGGACCTACAATGAGCAGTTCTTC
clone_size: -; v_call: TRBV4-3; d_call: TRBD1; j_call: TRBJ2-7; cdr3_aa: CASSQDRTGPTYEQYF; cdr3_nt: TGCGCCAGCAGCCAAGATCGGACAGGTCCCACCTACGAGCAGTACTTC
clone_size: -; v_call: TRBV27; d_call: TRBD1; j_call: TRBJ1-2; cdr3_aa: CASSQDRVNYGYTF; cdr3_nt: TGTGCCAGCAGTCAGGACAGGGTGAACTATGGCTACACCTTC
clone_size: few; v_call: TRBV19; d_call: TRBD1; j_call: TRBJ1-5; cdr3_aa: CASSMGQGVEQPQHF; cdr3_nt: TGTGCCAGTAGTATGGGACAGGGGGTCGAACAGCCCCAGCATTTT
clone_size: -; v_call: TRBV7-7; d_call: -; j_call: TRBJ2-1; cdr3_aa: CASSPGKMIYEQFF; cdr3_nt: TGTGCTAGCAGCCCGGGGAAAATGATCTATGAGCAGTTCTTC
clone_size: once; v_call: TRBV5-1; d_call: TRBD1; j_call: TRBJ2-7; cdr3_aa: CASSTGGHYEQYF; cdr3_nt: TGCGCCAGCAGCACAGGGGGACACTACGAGCAGTACTTC
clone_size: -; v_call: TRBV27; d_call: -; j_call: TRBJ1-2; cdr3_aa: CASSLQGAGQGYTF; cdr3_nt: TGTGCCAGCAGTTTACAGGGCGCAGGTCAGGGCTACACCTTC
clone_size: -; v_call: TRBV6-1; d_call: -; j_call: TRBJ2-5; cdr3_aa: CASSALLRGTGETQYF; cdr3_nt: TGTGCCAGCAGTGCCCTTTTAAGGGGGACGGGAGAGACCCAGTACTTC
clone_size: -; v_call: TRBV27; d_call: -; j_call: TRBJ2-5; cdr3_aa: CASSLSSHIPKQYF; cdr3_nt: TGTGCCAGCAGTTTATCATCGCACATTCCCAAGCAGTACTTC
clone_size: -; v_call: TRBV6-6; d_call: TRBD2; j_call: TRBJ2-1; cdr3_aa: CASLAGVDEQFF; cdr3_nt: TGTGCCAGCCTAGCGGGAGTGGATGAGCAGTTCTTC
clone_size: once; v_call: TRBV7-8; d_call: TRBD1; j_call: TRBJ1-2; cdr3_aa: CASSPQGRDGYTF; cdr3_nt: TGTGCCAGCAGCCCACAGGGGCGGGATGGCTACACCTTC
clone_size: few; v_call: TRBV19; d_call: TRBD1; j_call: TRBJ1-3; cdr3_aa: CASSVPGQGAGNTIYF; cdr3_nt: TGTGCCAGTAGTGTCCCGGGACAGGGTGCTGGAAACACCATATATTTT
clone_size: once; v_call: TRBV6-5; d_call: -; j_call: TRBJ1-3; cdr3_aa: CASESGNTIYF; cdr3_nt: TGTGCCAGCGAGTCTGGAAACACCATATATTTT
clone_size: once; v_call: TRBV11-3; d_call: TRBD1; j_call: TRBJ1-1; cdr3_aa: CASSPRGPPPEAFF; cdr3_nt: TGTGCCAGCAGCCCTAGGGGGCCTCCGCCTGAAGCTTTCTTT